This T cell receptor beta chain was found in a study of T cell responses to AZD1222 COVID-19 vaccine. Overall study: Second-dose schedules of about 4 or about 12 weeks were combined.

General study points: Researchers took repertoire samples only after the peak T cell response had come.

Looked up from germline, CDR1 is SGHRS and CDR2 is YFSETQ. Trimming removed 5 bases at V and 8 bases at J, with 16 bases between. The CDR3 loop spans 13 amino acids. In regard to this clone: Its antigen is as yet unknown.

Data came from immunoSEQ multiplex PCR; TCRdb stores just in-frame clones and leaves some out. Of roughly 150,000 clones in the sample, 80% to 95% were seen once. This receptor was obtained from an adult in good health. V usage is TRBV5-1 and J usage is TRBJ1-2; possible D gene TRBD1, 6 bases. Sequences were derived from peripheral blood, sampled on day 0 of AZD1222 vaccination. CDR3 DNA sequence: TGCGCCAGCAGGGAGGGGGGTGCCTCGGGCTACACCTTC. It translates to CASREGGASGYTF. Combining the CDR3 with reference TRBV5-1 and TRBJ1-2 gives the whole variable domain KAGVTQTPRYLIKTRGQQVTLSCSPISGHRSVSWYQQTPGQGLQFLFEYFSETQRNKGNFPGRFSGRQFSNSRSEMNVSTLELGDSALYLCASREGGASGYTFGSGTRLTVV.